This T cell receptor beta chain stems from a study of T cell responses to AZD1222 COVID-19 vaccine. Study as a whole: Combined were second doses at about 4 or about 12 weeks.

This table comes from immunoSEQ multiplex PCR, and its TCRdb copy is limited to in-frame clones, with some not included. The sample lists roughly 130,000 clones, around 90% occurring once. Note on this clone: As yet, its antigen is unknown.

The study's findings and limits: Mostly white British, mostly female donors; authors suggested clonal diversity may be underestimated. None of the repertoires were sampled until the peak T cell response had passed. Compared with day 0, the breadth and depth of the Spike-specific TCR repertoire rose significantly after two doses of AZD1222.

In germline, CDR1 is SGHVS, CDR2 FNYEAQ. Trimming took off 8 bases at V and 7 bases at J, with 23 bases between the two ends. This CDR3 has 16 amino acids. This receptor was identified in an adult in good health. The sequenced sample was peripheral blood, obtained on day 0 of AZD1222 vaccination. The chain combines TRBV7-6 with TRBJ1-4; D possibly corresponds to TRBD1 (6 bases). The CDR3 is CASRFPGQQDGEKLFF. As DNA, the CDR3 is TGTGCCAGCCGATTCCCCGGACAGCAAGACGGTGAAAAACTGTTTTTT.